This T cell receptor (beta chain) was obtained from a study of blood T cell repertoires in COVID-19. About the study: Acute and convalescent COVID-19 specimens originated in the United States, Italy and Spain.

CDR1 and CDR2 (germline): SGHTA, FQGNSA. CDR3 length: 13 amino acids. V dropped 7 bases and J dropped 2 bases, with 10 bases sitting between them. In the original analysis: Cell counts per sample came from amplifying reference gene primers. Generated by immunoSEQ multiplex PCR, the TCRdb table keeps only in-frame clones and is missing some. The V and J calls and clone size come from that table; D and trimming were worked out from the DNA. The data show 97,000 or so clones, roughly nine tenths seen once. This clonotype originated in a man between 45 and 60 years old with active COVID-19. The sample comprised peripheral blood. The rearrangement joins TRBV7-2 to TRBJ2-3, with D unclear. The CDR3 DNA reads as TGTGCCAGCACCCGGTCCTTCACAGATACGCAGTATTTT. Protein sequence: CASTRSFTDTQYF.